The subject of this entry is one T cell receptor beta chain. This specimen comes from a study of cytomegalovirus exposure and HLA in healthy donors. Clones were sequenced by immunoSEQ multiplex PCR, and TCRdb holds only the in-frame ones, with some missing. The data hold some 140,000 clones, with 84% observed a single time. An approximately 130-subject validation cohort, separate from the approximately 670-subject first cohort, supplied the donors. V dropped 6 bases and J dropped 7 bases, with 16 bases sitting between them. Germline CDR1 and CDR2: MNHEY and SVGAGI. The CDR3 length is 14 residues. The specimen sequenced was PBMCs. The receptor comes from a woman aged 25 to 45 in good health and CMV-seronegative. The J gene is TRBJ2-1, the V gene TRBV6-5; tentative D call: TRBD2 (5 bases). The CDR3 is CASSRSEGLNEQFF. CDR3 nucleotides: TGTGCCAGCAGCCGCAGCGAGGGATTGAATGAGCAGTTCTTC.